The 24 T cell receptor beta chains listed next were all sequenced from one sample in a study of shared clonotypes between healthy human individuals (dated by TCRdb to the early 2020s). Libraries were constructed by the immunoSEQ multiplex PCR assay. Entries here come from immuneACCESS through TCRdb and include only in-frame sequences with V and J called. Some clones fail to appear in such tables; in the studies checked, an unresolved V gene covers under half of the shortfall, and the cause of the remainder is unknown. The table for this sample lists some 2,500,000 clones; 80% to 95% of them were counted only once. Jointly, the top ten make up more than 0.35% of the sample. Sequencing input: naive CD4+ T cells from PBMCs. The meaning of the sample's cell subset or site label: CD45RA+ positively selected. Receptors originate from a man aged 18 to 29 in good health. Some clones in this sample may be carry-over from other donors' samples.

In DNA, the CDR3 is TGCGCCAGCAGCTTCGGTGGGGGCTCTCCCTATGGCTACACCTTC. Translated, it gives CASSFGGGSPYGYTF. The rearrangement joins TRBV5-1 to TRBJ1-2, with TRBD1 as a possible D gene (6 bases). The germline V gene encodes CDR1 SGHRS and CDR2 YFSETQ. Trimming pared 2 bases from V and 4 bases from J, leaving 15 bases between. CDR3 size: 15 residues.

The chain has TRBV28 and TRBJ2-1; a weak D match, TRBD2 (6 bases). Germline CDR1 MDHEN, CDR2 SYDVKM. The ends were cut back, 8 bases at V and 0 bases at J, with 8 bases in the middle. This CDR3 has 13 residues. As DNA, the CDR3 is TGTGCCAGCGGAGGGAGCTCCTACAATGAGCAGTTCTTC. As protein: CASGGSSYNEQFF.

CDR3 sequence: CASSQGPRLAASYEQYF. Written as DNA, the CDR3 is TGCGCCAGCAGCCAAGGCCCGAGGCTAGCGGCCTCCTACGAGCAGTACTTC. The chain carries TRBV4-1 and TRBJ2-7, with 7 bases identical to TRBD2. V lost 1 base to trimming and J lost 0 bases; unmatched junction nucleotides: 9. CDR1 is MGHRA, CDR2 YSYEKL, per germline. This CDR3 is built from 17 residues.

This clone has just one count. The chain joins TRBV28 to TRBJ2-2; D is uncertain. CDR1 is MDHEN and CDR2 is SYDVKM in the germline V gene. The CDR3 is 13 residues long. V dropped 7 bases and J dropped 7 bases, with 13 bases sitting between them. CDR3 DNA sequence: TGTGCCAGCACCCCCTCGGTTCGCGGGGAGCTGTTTTTT. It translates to CASTPSVRGELFF.

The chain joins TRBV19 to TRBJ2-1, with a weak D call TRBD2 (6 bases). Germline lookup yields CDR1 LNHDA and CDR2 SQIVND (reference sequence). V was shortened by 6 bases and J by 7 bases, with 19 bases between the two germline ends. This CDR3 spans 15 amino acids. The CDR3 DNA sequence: TGTGCCAGTAGAGCCGTGAGTGCGGGATTGAATGAGCAGTTCTTC. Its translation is CASRAVSAGLNEQFF.

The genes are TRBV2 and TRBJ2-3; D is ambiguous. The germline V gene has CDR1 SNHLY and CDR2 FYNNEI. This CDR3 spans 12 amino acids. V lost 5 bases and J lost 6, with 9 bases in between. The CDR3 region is CASSLGYDTQYF. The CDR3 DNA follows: TGTGCCAGCAGTTTAGGGTACGATACGCAGTATTTT.

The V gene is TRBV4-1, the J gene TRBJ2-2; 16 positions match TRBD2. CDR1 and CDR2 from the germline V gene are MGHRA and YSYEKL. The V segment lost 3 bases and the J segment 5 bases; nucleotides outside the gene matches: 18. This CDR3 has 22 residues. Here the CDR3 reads CASSQAPRDRGLAGGPTGELFF. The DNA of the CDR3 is TGCGCCAGCAGCCAGGCTCCCCGGGACAGGGGACTAGCGGGAGGGCCGACCGGGGAGCTGTTTTTT.

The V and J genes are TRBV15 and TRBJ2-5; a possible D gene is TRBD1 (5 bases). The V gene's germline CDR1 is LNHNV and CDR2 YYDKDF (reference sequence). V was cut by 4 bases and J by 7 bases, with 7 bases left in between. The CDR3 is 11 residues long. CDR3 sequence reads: CATSNQGTQYF. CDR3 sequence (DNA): TGTGCCACCAGCAATCAGGGGACCCAGTACTTC.

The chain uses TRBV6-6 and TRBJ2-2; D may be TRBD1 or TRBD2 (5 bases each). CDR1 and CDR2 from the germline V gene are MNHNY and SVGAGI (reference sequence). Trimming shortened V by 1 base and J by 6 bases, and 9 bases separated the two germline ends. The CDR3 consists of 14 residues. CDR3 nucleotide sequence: TGTGCCAGCAGTTACTATGGGACGCCCGGGGAGCTGTTTTTT. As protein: CASSYYGTPGELFF.

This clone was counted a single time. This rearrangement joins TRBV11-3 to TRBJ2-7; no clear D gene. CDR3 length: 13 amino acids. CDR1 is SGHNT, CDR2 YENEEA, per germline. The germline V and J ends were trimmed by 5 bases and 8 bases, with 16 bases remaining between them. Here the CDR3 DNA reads TGTGCCAGCAGCCCACACCCGTCGGCGCAGCAGTACTTC. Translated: CASSPHPSAQQYF.

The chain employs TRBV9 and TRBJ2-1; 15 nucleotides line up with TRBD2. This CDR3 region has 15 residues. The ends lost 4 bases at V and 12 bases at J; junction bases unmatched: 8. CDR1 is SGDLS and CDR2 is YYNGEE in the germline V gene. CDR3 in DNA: TGTGCCAGCAGCCCATTGGGACTAGCGGGAGGAGGGCAGTTCTTC. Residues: CASSPLGLAGGGQFF.

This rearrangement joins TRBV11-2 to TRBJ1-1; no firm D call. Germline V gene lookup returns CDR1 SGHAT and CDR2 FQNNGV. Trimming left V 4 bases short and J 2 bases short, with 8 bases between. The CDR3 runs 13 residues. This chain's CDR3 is CASSSGLNTEAFF. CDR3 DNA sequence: TGTGCCAGCAGCTCCGGACTTAACACTGAAGCTTTCTTT.

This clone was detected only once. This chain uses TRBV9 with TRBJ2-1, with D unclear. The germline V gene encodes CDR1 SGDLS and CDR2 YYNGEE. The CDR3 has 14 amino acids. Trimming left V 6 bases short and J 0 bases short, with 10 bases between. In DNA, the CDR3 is TGTGCCAGCACTCCCCTCAGCTCCTACAATGAGCAGTTCTTC. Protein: CASTPLSSYNEQFF.

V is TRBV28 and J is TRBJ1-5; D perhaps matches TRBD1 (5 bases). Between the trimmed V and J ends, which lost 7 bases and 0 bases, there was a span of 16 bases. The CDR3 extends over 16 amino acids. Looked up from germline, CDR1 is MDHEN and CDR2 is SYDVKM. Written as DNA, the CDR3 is TGTGCCAGCACCTCAAGAGCCGACAGTAGCAATCAGCCCCAGCATTTT. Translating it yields CASTSRADSSNQPQHF. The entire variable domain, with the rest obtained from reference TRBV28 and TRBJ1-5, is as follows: DVKVTQSSRYLVKRTGEKVFLECVQDMDHENMFWYRQDPGLGLRLIYFSYDVKMKEKGDIPEGYSVSREKKERFSLILESASTNQTSMYLCASTSRADSSNQPQHFGDGTRLSIL.

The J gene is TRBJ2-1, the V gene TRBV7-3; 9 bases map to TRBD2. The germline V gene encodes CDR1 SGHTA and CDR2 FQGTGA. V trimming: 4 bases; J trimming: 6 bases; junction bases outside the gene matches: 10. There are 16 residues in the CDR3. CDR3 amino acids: CASSSRPSGRTNEQFF. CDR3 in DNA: TGTGCCAGCAGCTCCCGTCCGAGCGGGAGGACCAATGAGCAGTTCTTC.

CDR3 residues: CASSDPGASGSFEQYF. The CDR3 DNA reads TGTGCCAGCAGTGACCCCGGGGCTAGCGGGAGTTTCGAGCAGTACTTC. V is TRBV6-1 and J is TRBJ2-7, with 10 bases aligning to TRBD2. V shed 3 bases and J 6 bases; nucleotides not matched to a gene: 11. The CDR3 length is 16 residues. Germline V CDR1 and CDR2: MNHNS, SASEGT.

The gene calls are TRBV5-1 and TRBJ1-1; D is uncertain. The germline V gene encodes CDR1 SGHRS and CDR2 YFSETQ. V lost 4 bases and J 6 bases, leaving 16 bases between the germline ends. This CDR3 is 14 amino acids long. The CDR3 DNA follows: TGCGCCAGCAGCAGAGGGAGGGTATTCGCTGAAGCTTTCTTT. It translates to CASSRGRVFAEAFF.

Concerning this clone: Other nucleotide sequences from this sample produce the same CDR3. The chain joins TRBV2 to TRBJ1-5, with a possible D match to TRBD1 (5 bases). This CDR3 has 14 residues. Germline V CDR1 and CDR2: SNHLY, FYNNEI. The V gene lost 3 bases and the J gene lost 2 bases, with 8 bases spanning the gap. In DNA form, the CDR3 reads TGTGCCAGCAGTGACAGGGCCCGCAATCAGCCCCAGCATTTT. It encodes CASSDRARNQPQHF.

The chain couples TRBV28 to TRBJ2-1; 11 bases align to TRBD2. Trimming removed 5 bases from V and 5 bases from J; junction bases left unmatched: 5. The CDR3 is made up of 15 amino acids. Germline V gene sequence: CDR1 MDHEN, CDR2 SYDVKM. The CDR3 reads CASSPASGRNNEQFF. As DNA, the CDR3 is TGTGCCAGCAGTCCCGCTAGCGGGAGGAACAATGAGCAGTTCTTC.

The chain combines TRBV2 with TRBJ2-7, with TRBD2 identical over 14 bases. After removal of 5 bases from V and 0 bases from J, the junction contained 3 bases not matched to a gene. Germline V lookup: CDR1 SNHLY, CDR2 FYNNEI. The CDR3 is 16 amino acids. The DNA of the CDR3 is TGTGCCAGCAGTCTGGGGACTAGCGGGAGCTCCTACGAGCAGTACTTC. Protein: CASSLGTSGSSYEQYF.

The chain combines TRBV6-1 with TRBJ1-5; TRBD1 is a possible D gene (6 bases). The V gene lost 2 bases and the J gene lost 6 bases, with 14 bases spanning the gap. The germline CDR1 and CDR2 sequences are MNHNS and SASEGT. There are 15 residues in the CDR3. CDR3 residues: CASSETGPGSQPQHF. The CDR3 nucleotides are TGTGCCAGCAGTGAAACAGGGCCCGGGAGTCAGCCCCAGCATTTT.

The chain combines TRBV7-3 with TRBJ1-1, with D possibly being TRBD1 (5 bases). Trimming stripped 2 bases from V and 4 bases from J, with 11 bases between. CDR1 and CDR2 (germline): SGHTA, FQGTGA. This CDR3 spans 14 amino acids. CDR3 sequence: CASSLGGTRTEAFF. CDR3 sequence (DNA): TGTGCCAGCAGCTTAGGAGGGACCCGCACTGAAGCTTTCTTT.

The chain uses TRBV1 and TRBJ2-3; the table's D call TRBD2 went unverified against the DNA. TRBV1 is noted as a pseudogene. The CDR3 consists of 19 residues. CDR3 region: CTSSPGLAGKNTSTDTQYF. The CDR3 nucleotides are TGCACCAGCAGTCCGGGACTAGCGGGGAAGAACACTAGCACAGATACGCAGTATTTT.

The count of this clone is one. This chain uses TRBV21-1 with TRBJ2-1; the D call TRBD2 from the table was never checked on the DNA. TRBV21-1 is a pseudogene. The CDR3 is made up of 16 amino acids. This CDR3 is CASDLKGLAENTEQFF. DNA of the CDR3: TGTGCCAGCGACCTCAAGGGACTAGCGGAGAACACTGAGCAGTTCTTC.